The 9 T cell receptor beta chains below were found in one sample sequenced in a study of OX40 agonist ivuxolimab in advanced cancers. Only in-frame clones appear in the TCRdb table, and some are missing; sequencing was by immunoSEQ multiplex PCR. The table lists roughly 70,000 clones, just over 85% of them singletons. The sequencing here drew on CD4+ or CD8+ T cells sorted from blood, taken in a trial of the OX40 agonist ivuxolimab. These receptors originate from an adult with an advanced solid tumor such as melanoma, head and neck, liver or kidney cancer.

The chain is built from TRBV7-2 and TRBJ2-3, with 12 positions matching TRBD2. CDR3 length: 15 residues. Germline V gene lookup returns CDR1 SGHTA and CDR2 FQGNSA. J lost 6 bases, V lost 5 bases, and 6 bases had no gene match. The CDR3 here is CASSQSSGGADTQYF. Here the CDR3 DNA reads TGTGCCAGCAGCCAATCTAGCGGGGGGGCGGATACGCAGTATTTT. The variable domain in full, with the rest retrieved from reference TRBV7-2 and TRBJ2-3, is GAGVSQSPSNKVTEKGKDVELRCDPISGHTALYWYRQSLGQGLEFLIYFQGNSAPDKSGLPSDRFSAERTGGSVSTLTIQRTQQEDSAVYLCASSQSSGGADTQYFGPGTRLTVL.

The CDR3 reads CASSSNPDRGFIYGYTF. The CDR3 DNA sequence: TGCGCCAGCAGCTCCAACCCCGACAGGGGATTCATCTATGGCTACACCTTC. The chain couples TRBV5-1 to TRBJ1-2; 8 bases map to TRBD1. Unmatched junction bases numbered 14, after V lost 3 bases and J lost 4 bases. Germline-derived CDR1 and CDR2 are SGHRS and YFSETQ. This CDR3 contains 17 residues.

The chain carries TRBV2 and TRBJ2-1; TRBD2 agrees at 11 bases. Per germline, CDR1 SNHLY and CDR2 FYNNEI. The CDR3 is 13 residues long. V trimming: 9 bases; J trimming: 4 bases; junction bases outside the gene matches: 2. The chain's CDR3 is CASSGREYNEQFF. For the CDR3, the DNA is TGTGCCAGTAGCGGGAGGGAGTACAATGAGCAGTTCTTC.

V is TRBV18 and J is TRBJ2-7; 11 bases line up with TRBD1. CDR1 is KGHSH and CDR2 is LQKENI in the germline V gene. Losses at the gene ends were 0 bases for V and 5 bases for J; bases not matched to a gene: 6. The CDR3 consists of 16 residues. The CDR3 DNA follows: TGTGCCAGCTCACCACCGGATAGGACAGGGGGCAACGAGCAGTACTTC. Residues: CASSPPDRTGGNEQYF.

The chain is built from TRBV30 and TRBJ2-7; D ambiguous. This CDR3 region has 15 residues. Trimming shortened V by 5 bases and J by 2 bases, and 19 bases separated the two germline ends. Germline CDR1 reads GTSNPN; CDR2 reads SVGIG (reference sequence). CDR3: CAWAPGPQRAYEQYF. CDR3 coding DNA: TGTGCCTGGGCCCCCGGCCCCCAAAGAGCCTACGAGCAGTACTTC.

This clone was picked up a small number of times. This chain links TRBV2 with TRBJ2-3; D unclear. Germline assignment: CDR1 SNHLY and CDR2 FYNNEI. This CDR3 spans 11 amino acids. Trimming left V 4 bases short and J 5 bases short, with 4 bases between. The DNA for the CDR3 is TGTGCCAGCAGTGTACAAGATACGCAGTATTTT. Protein: CASSVQDTQYF.

The CDR3 reads CASSSPGGSLDEQFF. CDR3 DNA: TGTGCCAGCAGCTCCCCAGGTGGGAGTCTCGATGAGCAGTTCTTC. The chain employs TRBV7-2 and TRBJ2-1; possible D gene TRBD2, 5 bases. Deletions cut 4 bases from V and 8 bases from J, with 18 bases between. The CDR3 is 15 residues long. Germline-derived CDR1 and CDR2 are SGHTA and FQGNSA. Full variable domain (remainder filled in from reference TRBV7-2 and TRBJ2-1): GAGVSQSPSNKVTEKGKDVELRCDPISGHTALYWYRQSLGQGLEFLIYFQGNSAPDKSGLPSDRFSAERTGGSVSTLTIQRTQQEDSAVYLCASSSPGGSLDEQFFGPGTRLTVL.

This chain connects TRBV7-6 to TRBJ2-5; TRBD1 matches at 9 bases. Trimming removed 5 bases from V and 2 bases from J; junction bases left unmatched: 3. Germline loops: CDR1 SGHVS, CDR2 FNYEAQ. The CDR3 extends over 14 amino acids. This chain's CDR3 is CASSLGQGQETQYF. CDR3 sequence (DNA): TGTGCCAGCAGCCTTGGACAGGGGCAAGAGACCCAGTACTTC.

The CDR3 reads CASSRTTGHSRETQYF. CDR3 nucleotides: TGTGCCAGCAGCCGAACCACGGGACATTCAAGGGAGACCCAGTACTTC. The genes are TRBV14 and TRBJ2-5, with D tentatively TRBD1 (6 bases). The CDR3 sequence is 16 residues long. Germline lookup yields CDR1 SGHDN and CDR2 FVKESK. Trimming shortened V by 4 bases and J by 5 bases, and 20 bases separated the two germline ends. The whole variable domain, remainder taken from reference TRBV14 and TRBJ2-5, is EAGVTQFPSHSVIEKGQTVTLRCDPISGHDNLYWYRRVMGKEIKFLLHFVKESKQDESGMPNNRFLAERTGGTYSTLKVQPAELEDSGVYFCASSRTTGHSRETQYFGPGTRLLVL.